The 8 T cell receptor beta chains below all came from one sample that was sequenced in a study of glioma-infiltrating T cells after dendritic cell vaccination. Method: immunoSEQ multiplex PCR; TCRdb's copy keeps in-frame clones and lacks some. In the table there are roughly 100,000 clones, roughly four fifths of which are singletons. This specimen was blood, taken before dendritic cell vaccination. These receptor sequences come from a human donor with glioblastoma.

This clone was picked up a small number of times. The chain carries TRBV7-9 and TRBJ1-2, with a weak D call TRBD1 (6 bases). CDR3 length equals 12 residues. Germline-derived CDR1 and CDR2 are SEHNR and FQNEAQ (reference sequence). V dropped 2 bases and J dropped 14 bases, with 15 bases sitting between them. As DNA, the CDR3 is TGTGCCAGCAGCTTAACAGGGCAGCCCCTGACCTTC. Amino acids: CASSLTGQPLTF.

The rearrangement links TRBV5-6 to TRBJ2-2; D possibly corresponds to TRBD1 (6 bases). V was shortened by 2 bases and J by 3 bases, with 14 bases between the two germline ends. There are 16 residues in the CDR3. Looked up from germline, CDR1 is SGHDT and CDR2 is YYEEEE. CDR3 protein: CASSFFGEGDTGELFF. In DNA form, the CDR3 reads TGTGCCAGCAGCTTCTTTGGTGAGGGGGACACCGGGGAGCTGTTTTTT. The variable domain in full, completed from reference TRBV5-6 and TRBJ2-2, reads DAGVTQSPTHLIKTRGQQVTLRCSPKSGHDTVSWYQQALGQGPQFIFQYYEEEERQRGNFPDRFSGHQFPNYSSELNVNALLLGDSALYLCASSFFGEGDTGELFFGEGSRLTVL.

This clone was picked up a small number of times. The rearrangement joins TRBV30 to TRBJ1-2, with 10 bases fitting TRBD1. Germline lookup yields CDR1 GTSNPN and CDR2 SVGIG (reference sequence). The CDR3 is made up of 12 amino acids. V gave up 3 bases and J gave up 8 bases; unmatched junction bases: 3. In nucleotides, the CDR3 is TGTGCCTGGAGAAGGACAGGGGGAGGCTACACCTTC. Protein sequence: CAWRRTGGGYTF.

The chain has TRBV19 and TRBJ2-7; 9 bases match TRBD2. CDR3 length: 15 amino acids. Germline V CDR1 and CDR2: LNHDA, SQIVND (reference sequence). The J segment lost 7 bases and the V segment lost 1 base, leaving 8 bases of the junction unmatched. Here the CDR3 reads CASSIAPGLAGEQYF. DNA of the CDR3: TGTGCCAGTAGTATAGCCCCGGGGCTAGCGGGAGAGCAGTACTTC.

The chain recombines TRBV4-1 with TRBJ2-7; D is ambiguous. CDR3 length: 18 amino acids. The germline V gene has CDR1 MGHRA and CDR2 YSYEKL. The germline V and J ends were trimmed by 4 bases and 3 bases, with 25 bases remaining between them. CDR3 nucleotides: TGCGCCAGCAGCCGCGCTGATTTTTGGGCAGCTGATGACTACGAGCAGTACTTC. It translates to CASSRADFWAADDYEQYF.

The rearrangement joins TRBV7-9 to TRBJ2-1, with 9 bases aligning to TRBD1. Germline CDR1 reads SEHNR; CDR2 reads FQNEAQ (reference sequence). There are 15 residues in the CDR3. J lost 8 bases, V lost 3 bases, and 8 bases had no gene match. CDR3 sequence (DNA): TGTGCCAGCAGCTTCCCCGGGACAGGGTACCATGAGCAGTTCTTC. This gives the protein CASSFPGTGYHEQFF.

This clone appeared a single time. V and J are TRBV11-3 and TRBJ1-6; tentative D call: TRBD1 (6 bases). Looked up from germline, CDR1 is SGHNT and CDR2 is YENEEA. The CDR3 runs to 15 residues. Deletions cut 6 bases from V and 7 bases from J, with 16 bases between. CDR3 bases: TGTGCCAGCAGATTTAGTATGGGACAAAATTCACCCCTCCACTTT. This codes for CASRFSMGQNSPLHF.

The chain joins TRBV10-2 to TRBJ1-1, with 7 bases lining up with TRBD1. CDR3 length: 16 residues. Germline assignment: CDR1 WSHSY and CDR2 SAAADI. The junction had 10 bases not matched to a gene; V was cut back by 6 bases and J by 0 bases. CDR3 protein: CASRGQSIYMNTEAFF. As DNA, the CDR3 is TGCGCCAGCAGGGGACAGTCGATCTATATGAACACTGAAGCTTTCTTT.